These 25 T cell receptor beta chains share one sample of origin, sequenced in a study of blood T cells in healthy people across ages. Then a second PCR, running about 6 to 12 cycles, was carried out with a sample-barcoded 5' primer and a J-beta primer mix. TCRdb independently ran MiXCR on the 5' RACE reads; one entry per CDR3 protein. The sample has about 720,000 distinct CDR3 sequences, 25% seen once. The data also belong to a second study, concerning T cells of mothers and their children.

Sequencing was done on a sample of blood. These receptors were collected from a boy younger than 18 in good health.

In this sample, this clonotype turned up a few times. This chain links TRBV7-2 with TRBJ2-7; 11 bases are a match to TRBD1. With the DNA end fitting TRBJ2-1 better, the J assignment may be wrong. Germline V gives CDR1 SGHTA, CDR2 FQGNSA. The CDR3 has 16 amino acids. The chain's CDR3 is CASSSRSGGTGGEQFF. In nucleotides, the CDR3 is TGTGCCAGCAGCTCAAGGAGCGGGGGGACAGGGGGTGAGCAGTTCTTC.

The rearrangement uses TRBV7-2 and TRBJ2-1, with TRBD1 identical over 8 bases. The CDR3 is 15 amino acids. Germline V gives CDR1 SGHTA, CDR2 FQGNSA. The ends lost 5 bases at V and 4 bases at J; junction bases unmatched: 7. The DNA of the CDR3 is TGTGCCAGCAGCGCAGGGGGCGTAGGTTACAATGAGCAGTTCTTC. The encoded protein is CASSAGGVGYNEQFF.

For this clonotype: Compared with germline, one end of the junction differs, possibly owing to a read error. The rearrangement uses TRBV4-3 and TRBJ2-1, with D unresolved. Germline lookup yields CDR1 LGHNA and CDR2 YSLEER. The CDR3 contains 15 residues. The CDR3 bases are TGTGCCAGCAGCCAAGCGCTGAGCTCCTACAATGAGCAGTTCTTC. Translating gives CASSQALSSYNEQFF.

This clonotype has a handful of counts. This chain joins TRBV27 and TRBJ2-4; D unclear. Per the germline V gene, CDR1 is MNHEY and CDR2 is SMNVEV (reference sequence). This CDR3 is built from 16 residues. V lost 7 bases, J lost 5 bases, and 21 bases lay in between. The CDR3 region is CASNPHAVSPENIQYF. The CDR3 region has the DNA TGTGCCAGCAACCCCCACGCGGTCTCACCAGAAAACATTCAGTACTTC.

The V gene is TRBV14, the J gene TRBJ2-5; weak D call: TRBD2 (6 bases). The CDR3 length is 15 residues. Trimming shortened V by 4 bases and J by 5 bases, and 17 bases separated the two germline ends. CDR1 is SGHDN, CDR2 FVKESK, per germline. This CDR3 reads CASSPDPDYVETQYF. As DNA, the CDR3 is TGTGCCAGCAGCCCCGACCCGGACTACGTGGAGACCCAGTACTTC.

The genes are TRBV4-3 and TRBJ2-1; 9 bases line up with TRBD2. V shed 1 base and J 4 bases; nucleotides not matched to a gene: 5. Germline V CDR1 and CDR2: LGHNA, YSLEER. The CDR3 is 16 residues long. In DNA form, the CDR3 reads TGCGCCAGCAGCCAAGGCAGTCTAGCGGGGTACAATGAGCAGTTCTTC. This sequence encodes CASSQGSLAGYNEQFF.

This CDR3 is CASGPGRGPSGANVLTF. CDR3 nucleotides: TGTGCCAGTGGACCGGGACGGGGCCCCTCTGGGGCCAACGTCCTGACTTTC. V usage is TRBV19 and J usage is TRBJ2-6; possibly TRBD1 or TRBD2 for D (5 bases each). The CDR3 runs 17 residues. V lost 8 bases to trimming and J lost 0 bases, with 17 bases between them. Germline CDR1 LNHDA, CDR2 SQIVND (reference sequence).

This clonotype was picked up a small number of times. This sequence joins TRBV29-1 and TRBJ2-1; TRBD1 aligns across 8 bases. This CDR3 has 13 amino acids. Germline V gives CDR1 SQVTM, CDR2 ANQGSEA. V shed 6 bases and J 1 base; nucleotides not matched to a gene: 2. This CDR3 is CSVTGVSYNEQFF. The CDR3 bases are TGCAGCGTGACAGGGGTGTCCTACAATGAGCAGTTCTTC.

The rearrangement links TRBV12-3 or TRBV12-4 to TRBJ2-4; D is undetermined. This CDR3 is built from 15 residues. The V gene lost 5 bases and the J gene lost 0 bases, with 11 bases spanning the gap. CDR3 protein: CASSPRNLAKNIQYF. CDR3 nucleotides: TGTGCCAGCAGTCCCCGCAACCTAGCCAAAAACATTCAGTACTTC.

This clonotype was observed a handful of times. V gene TRBV29-1 combines with J gene TRBJ2-7; TRBD2 matches 11 bases. Per germline, CDR1 SQVTM and CDR2 ANQGSEA. The CDR3 is 13 residues long. V shed 4 bases and J 3 bases; nucleotides not matched to a gene: 2. CDR3 loop: CSVAGTSGYEQYF. CDR3 nucleotides: TGCAGCGTTGCCGGGACTAGCGGCTACGAGCAGTACTTC.

V usage is TRBV6-2 or TRBV6-3 and J usage is TRBJ2-7; TRBD1 matches 12 bases. The trim removed 7 bases at V and 9 bases at J, leaving 13 bases unmatched. The CDR3 extends over 15 amino acids. The germline CDR1 and CDR2 sequences are MNHEY and SVGEGT. CDR3 sequence (DNA): TGTGCCAGCAACAAATCCGGGACAGGGGGCGCTGGGCAGTACTTC. Its translation is CASNKSGTGGAGQYF.

This clonotype has only a few counts. The chain uses TRBV9 and TRBJ2-3; D is uncertain. There are 16 residues in the CDR3. CDR1 is SGDLS, CDR2 YYNGEE, per germline. Trimming took off 4 bases at V and 4 bases at J, with 19 bases between the two ends. In nucleotides, the CDR3 is TGTGCCAGCAGCCCCCGTGGTACCTTCAGCGCAGATACGCAGTATTTT. This encodes CASSPRGTFSADTQYF.

This clonotype came up a few times. The chain links TRBV7-2 to TRBJ2-5, with a possible D match to TRBD2 (5 bases). The V and J ends lost 6 bases and 1 base respectively, with 15 bases between them. The CDR3 spans 15 residues. CDR1 and CDR2 from the germline V gene are SGHTA and FQGNSA. Written as DNA, the CDR3 is TGTGCCAGCAGTCGAGCGGTTGTCGGCCAAGAGACCCAGTACTTC. It is translated as CASSRAVVGQETQYF. The variable domain in full, with the rest retrieved from reference TRBV7-2 and TRBJ2-5, is GAGVSQSPSNKVTEKGKDVELRCDPISGHTALYWYRQSLGQGLEFLIYFQGNSAPDKSGLPSDRFSAERTGGSVSTLTIQRTQQEDSAVYLCASSRAVVGQETQYFGPGTRLLVL.

In this sample, this clonotype turned up a few times. The chain is built from TRBV6-2 or TRBV6-3 and TRBJ2-7; 10 bases line up with TRBD1. This CDR3 contains 15 residues. The V gene's germline CDR1 is MNHEY and CDR2 SVGEGT. Trimming cost V 6 bases and J 2 bases; bases outside gene matches: 7. The CDR3 coding sequence is TGTGCCAGCAGGACTAGGACAGGGGGAACCTACGAGCAGTACTTC. The encoded protein is CASRTRTGGTYEQYF.

The CDR3 nucleotides read TGTGCCAGCAGTTTAGGGGCAGGGGCTGGCGAGCAGTACTTC. This sequence encodes CASSLGAGAGEQYF. J is TRBJ2-7 and V is TRBV28; possibly TRBD1 for D (6 bases). Germline V CDR1 and CDR2: MDHEN, SYDVKM. Deletions cut 2 bases from V and 6 bases from J, with 14 bases between. The CDR3 runs 14 residues.

The rearrangement uses TRBV27 and TRBJ2-5; D is unclear. Matching the DNA end better, TRBJ2-1 makes the J call doubtful. The CDR3 covers 13 residues. Germline assignment: CDR1 MNHEY and CDR2 SMNVEV (reference sequence). CDR3 protein: CASSSQILNEQFF. The CDR3 DNA is TGTGCCAGCAGTTCCCAAATTCTCAATGAGCAGTTCTTC.

This chain uses TRBV11-2 with TRBJ2-3; a weak D match, TRBD1 (5 bases). V dropped 1 base and J dropped 4 bases, with 15 bases sitting between them. Germline-derived CDR1 and CDR2 are SGHAT and FQNNGV. The CDR3 length is 16 residues. CDR3 sequence: CASSLVSGAAPDTQYF. The DNA for the CDR3 is TGTGCCAGCAGCTTAGTTAGTGGGGCTGCCCCAGATACGCAGTATTTT.

This chain joins TRBV4-1 and TRBJ2-5; 10 bases line up with TRBD2. The end of the DNA is better explained by TRBJ2-1, so the J call may be wrong. Germline V gene sequence: CDR1 MGHRA, CDR2 YSYEKL. CDR3 length: 16 residues. CDR3 bases: TGCGCCAGCAGCCAAGAGGCGGCTAGCGGGAGCTATGAGCAGTTCTTC. Its translation: CASSQEAASGSYEQFF.

This clonotype was seen a few times. This chain joins TRBV7-9 and TRBJ2-4, with D unresolved. V was cut by 5 bases and J by 5 bases, with 19 bases left in between. This CDR3 comprises 16 residues. Germline V lookup: CDR1 SEHNR, CDR2 FQNEAQ (reference sequence). The CDR3 protein is CASSDLILGSENIQYF. In nucleotides, the CDR3 is TGTGCCAGCAGCGATCTTATATTGGGTTCGGAAAACATTCAGTACTTC.

The table lists this clonotype with many counts. V usage is TRBV4-1 and J usage is TRBJ2-2; 9 bases line up with TRBD1. CDR3 length equals 16 residues. The V and J ends lost 2 bases and 5 bases, in that order; junction bases with no gene match: 6. CDR1 and CDR2 from the germline V gene are MGHRA and YSYEKL. The CDR3 reads CASSQLPGQGTGELFF. The CDR3 region has the DNA TGCGCCAGCAGCCAACTACCGGGACAGGGAACCGGGGAGCTGTTTTTT.

The table lists this clonotype with a few counts. This chain joins TRBV7-3 and TRBJ2-3; a possible D gene is TRBD1 (5 bases). CDR3 length: 13 residues. Trimming stripped 6 bases from V and 6 bases from J, with 13 bases between. Germline-derived CDR1 and CDR2 are SGHTA and FQGTGA. This CDR3 reads CASRHSGLDTQYF. The CDR3 DNA sequence: TGTGCCAGCAGACATTCAGGGTTGGATACGCAGTATTTT.

This clonotype was recorded at least ten times. The chain recombines TRBV12-3 or TRBV12-4 with TRBJ2-7, with D possibly being TRBD2 (5 bases). This CDR3 spans 12 amino acids. V gave up 3 bases and J gave up 3 bases, with 6 bases separating them. CDR3 DNA sequence: TGTGCCAGCAGTTTTCGGGGCTACGAGCAGTACTTC. Its protein product is CASSFRGYEQYF.

The chain is built from TRBV11-2 and TRBJ2-3, with 14 nucleotides matching TRBD2. The CDR3 extends over 18 amino acids. The V gene's germline CDR1 is SGHAT and CDR2 FQNNGV. Unmatched junction bases numbered 5, after V lost 3 bases and J lost 0 bases. In nucleotides, the CDR3 is TGTGCCAGCAGCTTGGGACTAGCGGGAGAAGGGAGCACAGATACGCAGTATTTT. Its protein is CASSLGLAGEGSTDTQYF.

V is TRBV29-1 and J is TRBJ1-4; 9 nucleotides align to TRBD1. The germline gives CDR1 SQVTM, CDR2 ANQGSEA. J gave up 8 bases and V 6 bases, and 16 bases lay outside the gene matches. There are 16 residues in the CDR3. The CDR3 protein is CSVSQTNRGLGEKLFF. CDR3 DNA sequence: TGCAGCGTAAGCCAGACTAACAGGGGGCTCGGGGAAAAACTGTTTTTT.

This clonotype has only one observation. The V gene is TRBV7-2, the J gene TRBJ2-1, with 8 bases identical to TRBD2. Trimming at V came to 5 bases and at J to 0 bases, leaving 6 bases not matched to a gene. The CDR3 totals 16 residues. Germline V gene lookup returns CDR1 SGHTA and CDR2 FQGNSA. CDR3 bases: TGTGCCAGCAGCCCAGAGAGCGGGGGCTCCTACAATGAGCAGTTCTTC. As protein: CASSPESGGSYNEQFF.